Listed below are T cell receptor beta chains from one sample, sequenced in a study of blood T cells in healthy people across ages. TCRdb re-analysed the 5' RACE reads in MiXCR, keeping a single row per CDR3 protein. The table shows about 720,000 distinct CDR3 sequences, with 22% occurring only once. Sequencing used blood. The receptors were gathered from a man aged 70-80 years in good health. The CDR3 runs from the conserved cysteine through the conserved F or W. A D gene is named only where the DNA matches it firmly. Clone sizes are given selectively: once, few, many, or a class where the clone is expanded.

CDR3nt: TGCGCCAGCAGCCCTGGACTGAACTCCTACGAGCAGTACTTC; CDR3aa: CASSPGLNSYEQYF; v_gene: TRBV5-1; j_gene: TRBJ2-7; d_gene: .; abundance: .
CDR3nt: TGCGCCAGCAGCGCCCCGGGTCTCACAGATACGCAGTATTTT; CDR3aa: CASSAPGLTDTQYF; v_gene: TRBV5-1; j_gene: TRBJ2-3; d_gene: .; abundance: .
CDR3nt: TGTGCCATCGCTCGTATAAGGGGCTACGAGCAGTACTTC; CDR3aa: CAIARIRGYEQYF; v_gene: TRBV7-2; j_gene: TRBJ2-7; d_gene: .; abundance: .
CDR3nt: TGTGCCAGCAGCTTGGTTCAGAGAGACTATGGCTACACCTTC; CDR3aa: CASSLVQRDYGYTF; v_gene: TRBV5-6; j_gene: TRBJ1-2; d_gene: .; abundance: many
CDR3nt: TGTGCCAGCACGAAGGGGGTGGATTTTCGGCTAGATATGAATCAGCCCCAGCATTTT; CDR3aa: CASTKGVDFRLDMNQPQHF; v_gene: TRBV28; j_gene: TRBJ1-5; d_gene: .; abundance: few
CDR3nt: TGTGCCAGCACCGCTGGTCGTGGAAACACCATATATTTT; CDR3aa: CASTAGRGNTIYF; v_gene: TRBV12-3/TRBV12-4; j_gene: TRBJ1-3; d_gene: .; abundance: .
CDR3nt: TGTGCCAGCAGCGTAGAAGCGGGGGGGCAGGTCGGCACAGATACGCAGTATTTT; CDR3aa: CASSVEAGGQVGTDTQYF; v_gene: TRBV9; j_gene: TRBJ2-3; d_gene: TRBD2; abundance: .
CDR3nt: TGTGCCAGCAGTACCTACAGGGGATTCAGTCAGCCCCAGCATTTT; CDR3aa: CASSTYRGFSQPQHF; v_gene: TRBV12-3/TRBV12-4; j_gene: TRBJ1-5; d_gene: TRBD1; abundance: once
CDR3nt: TGCGCCAGCAGCTTGGTACAGGGCGGTGGGGCCAACGTCCTGACTTTC; CDR3aa: CASSLVQGGGANVLTF; v_gene: TRBV5-1; j_gene: TRBJ2-6; d_gene: .; abundance: few
CDR3nt: TGTGCCAGCAGCGAGGGGGCAGAAGCCTACGAGCAGTACTTC; CDR3aa: CASSEGAEAYEQYF; v_gene: TRBV7-9; j_gene: TRBJ2-7; d_gene: TRBD1; abundance: .
CDR3nt: TGTGCCAGCTCGCCCACCGGACAGAGGTCAGGTGGCTACACCTTC; CDR3aa: CASSPTGQRSGGYTF; v_gene: TRBV18; j_gene: TRBJ1-2; d_gene: .; abundance: few
CDR3nt: TGCAGTGCTAGAGATCTTGAGACTTACACAGATACGCAGTGTTTT; CDR3aa: CSARDLETYTDTQCF; v_gene: TRBV20-1; j_gene: TRBJ2-3; d_gene: .; abundance: .
CDR3nt: TGCAGTGCTAGAGAAGGGACAGACTACAATGAGCAGTTCTTC; CDR3aa: CSAREGTDYNEQFF; v_gene: TRBV20-1; j_gene: TRBJ2-1; d_gene: TRBD1; abundance: .
CDR3nt: TGTGCCAGCAGTCGGGGAACCCCCGCGGATTCATCCCTCCACTTT; CDR3aa: CASSRGTPADSSLHF; v_gene: TRBV6-1; j_gene: TRBJ1-6; d_gene: .; abundance: .
CDR3nt: TGTGCCAGCAGCCCGGGACTAGCGGGGCCAGATACGCAGTATTTT; CDR3aa: CASSPGLAGPDTQYF; v_gene: TRBV3-1; j_gene: TRBJ2-3; d_gene: TRBD2; abundance: few
CDR3nt: TGTGCCAGCAGTTTGGCGATTCTCTATGGCTACACCTTC; CDR3aa: CASSLAILYGYTF; v_gene: TRBV12-3/TRBV12-4; j_gene: TRBJ1-2; d_gene: .; abundance: .
CDR3nt: TGTGCCACAGGCGGACAGGGAGGGATAAACACTGAAGCTTTCTTT; CDR3aa: CATGGQGGINTEAFF; v_gene: TRBV10-3; j_gene: TRBJ1-1; d_gene: TRBD1; abundance: .
CDR3nt: TGTGCCAGCACTACCGTGGGGGGGAATTACCAAGAGACCCAGTACTTC; CDR3aa: CASTTVGGNYQETQYF; v_gene: TRBV7-2; j_gene: TRBJ2-5; d_gene: TRBD2; abundance: .
CDR3nt: TGTGCCAGCGGTCGAACAGTACCCACAGATACGCAGTATTTT; CDR3aa: CASGRTVPTDTQYF; v_gene: TRBV9; j_gene: TRBJ2-3; d_gene: .; abundance: .
CDR3nt: TGTGCCAGCACTCCTTATCCCCCGGAGACCCAGTACTTC; CDR3aa: CASTPYPPETQYF; v_gene: TRBV12-3/TRBV12-4; j_gene: TRBJ2-5; d_gene: .; abundance: few
CDR3nt: TGTGCCAGCAGCGTACACGTAGCGGGAGGGAACTACAATGAGCAGTTCTTC; CDR3aa: CASSVHVAGGNYNEQFF; v_gene: TRBV9; j_gene: TRBJ2-1; d_gene: TRBD2; abundance: .